This passage covers 10 T cell receptor beta chains from one sample sequenced in a study of T cell responses to AZD1222 COVID-19 vaccine. Clones were read by immunoSEQ multiplex PCR, and TCRdb kept only the in-frame ones, dropping some. The table records 150,000 to 200,000 clones, 75% to 95% of them present only once. The specimen was peripheral blood, collected on day 0 of AZD1222 vaccination. All receptors derive from an adult in good health.

This clone has just a few counts. The CDR3 region has the DNA TGTGCCAGCAGTACGACCGGACAGCACATCTATGGCTACACCTTC. It codes for CASSTTGQHIYGYTF. The chain is built from TRBV2 and TRBJ1-2, with D tentatively TRBD1 (6 bases). Germline assignment: CDR1 SNHLY and CDR2 FYNNEI. This CDR3 comprises 15 residues. V was shortened by 5 bases and J by 4 bases, with 17 bases between the two germline ends.

The sample holds a few counts of this clone. This chain joins TRBV3-1 (or the pseudogene TRBV3-2) and TRBJ1-5; D is ambiguous. The germline V and J ends were trimmed by 0 bases and 1 base, with 10 bases remaining between them. The CDR3 has 16 residues. Germline V gene data show CDR1 as LGHDT and CDR2 as YNNKEL (reference sequence). Here the CDR3 reads CASSQDPPGSNQPQHF. In DNA form, the CDR3 reads TGTGCCAGCAGCCAAGATCCTCCGGGAAGCAATCAGCCCCAGCATTTT.

This chain uses TRBV5-4 with TRBJ1-2; TRBD1 might be the D (5 bases). With 2 bases removed from V and 3 bases from J, the gap between germline ends came to 11 bases. The germline V gene encodes CDR1 SGHNT and CDR2 YYREEE (reference sequence). The CDR3 has 14 amino acids. CDR3 amino acids: CASSFPGTDYGYTF. The CDR3 DNA sequence: TGTGCCAGCAGCTTCCCCGGGACGGACTATGGCTACACCTTC.

The chain has TRBV5-1 and TRBJ1-3; D gene ambiguous. Germline V gene data show CDR1 as SGHRS and CDR2 as YFSETQ. This CDR3 has 15 residues. V lost 0 bases to trimming and J lost 0 bases, with 7 bases between them. The DNA of the CDR3 is TGCGCCAGCAGCTTGGGACAAAACTCTGGAAACACCATATATTTT. Protein: CASSLGQNSGNTIYF.

This clone was observed a single time. The rearrangement uses TRBV12-3 or TRBV12-4 and TRBJ1-4; D uncertain. This CDR3 has 12 residues. With 5 bases removed from V and 10 bases from J, the gap between germline ends came to 11 bases. In DNA, the CDR3 is TGTGCCAGCAGTCTTCCACGGGGAAAACTGTTTTTT. It codes for CASSLPRGKLFF.

The genes are TRBV9 and TRBJ1-6; 8 bases line up with TRBD1. From germline, CDR1 is SGDLS and CDR2 YYNGEE. The CDR3 has 14 amino acids. Trimming at V came to 3 bases and at J to 9 bases, leaving 5 bases not matched to a gene. CDR3 sequence (DNA): TGTGCCAGCAGCGAGACAGGGGTGGTTTCACCCCTCCACTTT. Encoded protein: CASSETGVVSPLHF.

The V and J genes are TRBV29-1 and TRBJ1-1; D gene uncertain. Germline lookup yields CDR1 SQVTM and CDR2 ANQGSEA. Trimming pared 4 bases from V and 7 bases from J, leaving 10 bases between. This CDR3 spans 11 amino acids. The CDR3 nucleotides are TGCAGCGTTGTCGGTTCCGGTGAAGCTTTCTTT. It translates to CSVVGSGEAFF.

The chain is built from TRBV14 and TRBJ2-5; D is uncertain. This CDR3 is 13 amino acids long. Germline V lookup: CDR1 SGHDN, CDR2 FVKESK. The V and J ends lost 1 base and 5 bases respectively, with 8 bases between them. The CDR3, as DNA: TGTGCCAGCAGCCAAGCCCGCAAGGAGACCCAGTACTTC. Amino acid sequence: CASSQARKETQYF. Complete variable domain (other parts from reference TRBV14 and TRBJ2-5): EAGVTQFPSHSVIEKGQTVTLRCDPISGHDNLYWYRRVMGKEIKFLLHFVKESKQDESGMPNNRFLAERTGGTYSTLKVQPAELEDSGVYFCASSQARKETQYFGPGTRLLVL.

The chain recombines TRBV7-9 with TRBJ2-7, with 12 bases matching TRBD1. Germline CDR1 reads SEHNR; CDR2 reads FQNEAQ (reference sequence). Trimming cost V 4 bases and J 6 bases; bases outside gene matches: 10. The CDR3 consists of 16 residues. The CDR3 loop is CASSSSGQGAVGEQYF. The DNA for the CDR3 is TGTGCCAGCAGCTCCTCGGGACAGGGGGCGGTGGGCGAGCAGTACTTC.

The chain has TRBV19 and TRBJ1-1; D remains ambiguous. Trimming took off 6 bases at V and 2 bases at J, with 4 bases between the two ends. CDR3 length: 11 amino acids. Germline-derived CDR1 and CDR2 are LNHDA and SQIVND (reference sequence). In DNA form, the CDR3 reads TGTGCCAGTAGGTTTAACACTGAAGCTTTCTTT. Protein product: CASRFNTEAFF. The full variable domain, rest sourced from reference TRBV19 and TRBJ1-1, is DGGITQSPKYLFRKEGQNVTLSCEQNLNHDAMYWYRQDPGQGLRLIYYSQIVNDFQKGDIAEGYSVSREKKESFPLTVTSAQKNPTAFYLCASRFNTEAFFGQGTRLTVV.